This record covers a single T cell receptor (beta chain). These data are taken from a study of PD-L1 blockade in urothelial cancer. The time point here: pretreatment peripheral blood. It was locally advanced or metastatic urothelial carcinoma that patients had. The germline gives CDR1 SGHAT, CDR2 FQNNGV. Unmatched junction bases numbered 5, after V lost 2 bases and J lost 4 bases. The CDR3 runs to 15 residues. Produced via immunoSEQ multiplex PCR; TCRdb's table is partial and in-frame only. The repertoire holds 43,000 or so clones, with 65% to 85% as singletons. Sequences were derived from PBMCs, sampled around atezolizumab (anti-PD-L1) treatment. The V and J genes are TRBV11-2 and TRBJ2-1; 7 nucleotides agree with TRBD2. The receptor was derived from a man between 60 and 75 years old with urothelial cancer. The CDR3 loop is CASSLSGGTYNEQFF. The CDR3 DNA follows: TGTGCCAGCAGCTTATCGGGAGGAACGTACAATGAGCAGTTCTTC.